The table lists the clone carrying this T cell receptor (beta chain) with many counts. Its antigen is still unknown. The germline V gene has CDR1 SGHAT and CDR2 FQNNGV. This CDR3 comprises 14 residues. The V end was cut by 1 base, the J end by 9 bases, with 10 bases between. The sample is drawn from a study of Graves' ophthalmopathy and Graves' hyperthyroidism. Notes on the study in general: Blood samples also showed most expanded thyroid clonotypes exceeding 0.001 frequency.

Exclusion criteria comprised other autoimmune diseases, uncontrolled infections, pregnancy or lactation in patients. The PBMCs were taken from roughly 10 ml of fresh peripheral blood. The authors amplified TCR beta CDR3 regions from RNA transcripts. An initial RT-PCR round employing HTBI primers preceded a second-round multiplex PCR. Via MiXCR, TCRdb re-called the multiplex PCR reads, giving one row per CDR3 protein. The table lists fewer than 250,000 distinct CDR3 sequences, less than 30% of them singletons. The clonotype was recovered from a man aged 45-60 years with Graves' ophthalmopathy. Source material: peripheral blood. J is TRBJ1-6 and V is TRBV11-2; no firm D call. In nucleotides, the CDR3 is TGTGCCAGCAGCTTAGCCCCGGTCGGTTCACCCCTCCACTTT. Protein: CASSLAPVGSPLHF.